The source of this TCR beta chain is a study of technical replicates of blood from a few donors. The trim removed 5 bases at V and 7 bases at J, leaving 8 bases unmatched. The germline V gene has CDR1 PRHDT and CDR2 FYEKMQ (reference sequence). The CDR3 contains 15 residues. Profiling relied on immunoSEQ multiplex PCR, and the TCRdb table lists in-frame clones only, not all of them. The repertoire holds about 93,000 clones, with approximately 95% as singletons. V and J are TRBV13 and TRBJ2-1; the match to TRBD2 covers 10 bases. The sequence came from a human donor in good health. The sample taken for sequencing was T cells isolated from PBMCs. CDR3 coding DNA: TGTGCCAGCAGCCCAGCCGGGACTAGCGCTAATGAGCAGTTCTTC. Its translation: CASSPAGTSANEQFF.